These T cell receptor beta chains were read from a single sample in a study of blood T cell repertoires in COVID-19. The table came from immunoSEQ multiplex PCR; TCRdb's copy has only in-frame clones and leaves some out. Of about 56,000 clones in the sample, roughly nine tenths were seen once. The sequenced sample was peripheral blood. These receptor sequences come from a woman aged 55-70 years with COVID-19, enrolled during active disease. Both conserved end residues are part of each CDR3. The D gene is left open where the match is weak. Size is stated for part of the rows, as once, few or many counts, or as a class when the clone is expanded.

abundance	j_gene	d_gene	v_gene	CDR3aa	CDR3nt
.	TRBJ1-1	TRBD1	TRBV11-3	CASSSPRGSIAEAFF	TGTGCCAGCAGCTCCCCCAGGGGGTCTATCGCTGAAGCTTTCTTT
.	TRBJ2-1	TRBD1	TRBV7-2	CASSKPGQGNNEQFF	TGTGCCAGCAGCAAGCCGGGACAGGGAAACAATGAGCAGTTCTTC
.	TRBJ2-1	.	TRBV28	CASSFDSSYNEQFF	TGTGCCAGCAGTTTTGACAGCTCCTACAATGAGCAGTTCTTC
.	TRBJ2-1	TRBD1	TRBV6-6	CASTVTGTYNEQFF	TGTGCCAGCACCGTGACAGGGACCTACAATGAGCAGTTCTTC
once	TRBJ2-2	.	TRBV6-5	CASSYSSVRDTGELFF	TGTGCCAGCAGTTACTCCTCAGTACGGGACACCGGGGAGCTGTTTTTT
.	TRBJ1-2	.	TRBV19	CASSMWTANYGYTF	TGTGCCAGTAGTATGTGGACAGCAAACTATGGCTACACCTTC
.	TRBJ1-1	.	TRBV5-1	CASSLAGSKGTEAFF	TGCGCCAGCAGCTTGGCCGGGTCGAAAGGCACTGAAGCTTTCTTT
.	TRBJ1-1	.	TRBV4-3	CASSQGAEGLWNTEAFF	TGCGCCAGCAGCCAGGGGGCTGAGGGGCTCTGGAACACTGAAGCTTTCTTT
few	TRBJ1-1	TRBD1	TRBV5-5	CASSSDGASGTERNTEAFF	TGTGCCAGCAGCTCAGATGGCGCCTCCGGGACAGAGAGGAACACTGAAGCTTTCTTT
once	TRBJ2-7	TRBD1	TRBV27	CASSPTGQGGTGEQYF	TGTGCCAGCAGTCCTACGGGACAGGGTGGAACGGGGGAGCAGTACTTC
.	TRBJ1-3	TRBD1	TRBV2	CASSWDSQSSGNTIYF	TGTGCCAGCAGTTGGGACAGTCAGAGCTCTGGAAACACCATATATTTT
.	TRBJ2-1	TRBD2	TRBV12-3/TRBV12-4	CASRPGTSNEQFF	TGTGCCAGCAGACCCGGGACTAGCAATGAGCAGTTCTTC
few	TRBJ2-1	.	TRBV15	CATSSTDSYNEQFF	TGTGCCACCAGCTCTACCGACTCCTACAATGAGCAGTTCTTC
.	TRBJ2-7	TRBD1	TRBV29-1	CSARGSSYEQYF	TGCAGCGCCAGGGGGAGCTCCTACGAGCAGTACTTC
.	TRBJ2-4	.	TRBV6-5	CASRRTANIQYF	TGTGCCAGCAGACGGACAGCAAACATTCAGTACTTC
.	TRBJ2-1	TRBD2	TRBV5-1	CASSTTSGGASEQFF	TGCGCCAGCAGCACAACTAGCGGGGGGGCCAGCGAGCAGTTCTTC
.	TRBJ1-5	TRBD1	TRBV5-6	CASSPGTGGTQPQHF	TGTGCCAGCAGCCCCGGGACAGGGGGCACTCAGCCCCAGCATTTT
few	TRBJ2-7	TRBD1	TRBV5-5	CASSRTGASSYEQYF	TGTGCCAGCAGCCGGACAGGGGCTAGCTCCTACGAGCAGTACTTC
.	TRBJ2-7	.	TRBV3-1/TRBV3-2	CASSQGLIYEQYF	TGTGCCAGCAGCCAAGGGCTCATCTACGAGCAGTACTTC
.	TRBJ1-1	.	TRBV3-1/TRBV3-2	CASSQGGDTEAFF	TGTGCCAGCAGCCAGGGAGGGGACACTGAAGCTTTCTTT
.	TRBJ2-5	TRBD1	TRBV19	CASRRTGGRETQYF	TGTGCCAGTAGGCGGACAGGGGGCAGGGAGACCCAGTACTTC
.	TRBJ1-6	TRBD1	TRBV6-1	CASSEQGVTLNSPLHF	TGTGCCAGCAGTGAACAGGGGGTCACCCTGAACTCACCCCTCCACTTT
.	TRBJ2-1	.	TRBV4-1	CASSQVTARRSEQFF	TGCGCCAGCAGCCAAGTAACGGCCCGCCGGAGTGAGCAGTTCTTC
once	TRBJ1-4	.	TRBV5-1	CASSPGAGEGNEKLFF	TGCGCCAGCAGCCCGGGCGCCGGGGAAGGCAATGAAAAACTGTTTTTT
.	TRBJ2-3	.	TRBV6-6	CASTPPGTDTQYF	TGTGCCAGCACACCCCCCGGGACAGATACGCAGTATTTT
.	TRBJ2-6	.	TRBV4-3	CASSPTETSGANVLTF	TGCGCCAGCAGCCCAACCGAGACATCTGGGGCCAACGTCCTGACTTTC
.	TRBJ2-7	.	TRBV30	CAWSVSRAYEQYF	TGTGCCTGGAGTGTCTCCAGGGCCTACGAGCAGTACTTC
.	TRBJ2-1	TRBD2	TRBV28	CASSLGGSNPYNEQFF	TGTGCCAGCAGTTTGGGCGGGAGTAACCCCTACAATGAGCAGTTCTTC
once	TRBJ2-6	TRBD2	TRBV7-8	CASSLVTSGFSGANVLTF	TGTGCCAGCAGCTTAGTCACTAGCGGATTCTCTGGGGCCAACGTCCTGACTTTC
.	TRBJ2-5	TRBD1	TRBV15	CATSGGTGWQETQYF	TGTGCCACCAGCGGAGGGACAGGGTGGCAAGAGACCCAGTACTTC
.	TRBJ1-1	.	TRBV20-1	CSASGGGTEAFF	TGCAGTGCTAGTGGCGGAGGAACTGAAGCTTTCTTT
once	TRBJ2-3	.	TRBV6-2/TRBV6-3	CASSLPRGRLSDTQYF	TGTGCCAGCAGTTTACCGCGGGGGCGGCTTTCAGATACGCAGTATTTT
.	TRBJ1-6	TRBD1	TRBV27	CASSLNGGQGTDSPLHF	TGTGCCAGCAGTTTAAATGGAGGGCAGGGGACAGATTCACCCCTCCACTTT
.	TRBJ2-1	TRBD2	TRBV30	CAWSVPLAGGTYNEQFF	TGTGCCTGGAGTGTACCCCTAGCGGGGGGGACCTACAATGAGCAGTTCTTC
.	TRBJ1-2	TRBD1	TRBV11-3	CASSLTDRETHGYTF	TGTGCCAGCAGCTTAACTGACAGGGAAACGCATGGCTACACCTTC
.	TRBJ1-6	.	TRBV4-3	CASSLNAHSGNSPLHF	TGCGCCAGCAGCCTCAATGCTCACAGCGGGAATTCACCCCTCCACTTT
.	TRBJ2-5	.	TRBV2	CASSRETQYF	TGTGCCAGCAGTCGGGAGACCCAGTACTTC